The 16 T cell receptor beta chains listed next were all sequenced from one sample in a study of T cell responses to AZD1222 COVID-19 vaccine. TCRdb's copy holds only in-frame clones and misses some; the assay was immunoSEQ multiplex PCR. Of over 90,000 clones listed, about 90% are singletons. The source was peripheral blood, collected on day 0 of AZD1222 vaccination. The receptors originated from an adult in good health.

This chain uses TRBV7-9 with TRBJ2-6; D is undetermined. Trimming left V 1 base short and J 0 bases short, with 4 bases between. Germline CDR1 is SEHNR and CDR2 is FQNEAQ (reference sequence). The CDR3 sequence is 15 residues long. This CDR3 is CASSLGGSGANVLTF. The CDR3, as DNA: TGTGCCAGCAGCTTAGGGGGCTCTGGGGCCAACGTCCTGACTTTC.

Written as DNA, the CDR3 is TGTGCCAGCAGGCGTGGGGACCAGAACACTGAAGCTTTCTTT. Protein sequence: CASRRGDQNTEAFF. The V and J genes are TRBV28 and TRBJ1-1; D perhaps matches TRBD1 (5 bases). In germline, CDR1 is MDHEN, CDR2 SYDVKM. CDR3 length: 14 residues. Trimming took off 6 bases at V and 1 base at J, with 12 bases between the two ends.

In DNA form, the CDR3 reads TGTGCCAGCAGATCAGGGGCCGGGGAGCTGTTTTTT. As protein: CASRSGAGELFF. V is TRBV28 and J is TRBJ2-2; D may be TRBD1 (6 bases). Germline V gene sequence: CDR1 MDHEN, CDR2 SYDVKM. Deletions cut 6 bases from V and 6 bases from J, with 8 bases between. The length of the CDR3 is 12 residues. Full variable domain (missing parts from reference TRBV28 and TRBJ2-2): DVKVTQSSRYLVKRTGEKVFLECVQDMDHENMFWYRQDPGLGLRLIYFSYDVKMKEKGDIPEGYSVSREKKERFSLILESASTNQTSMYLCASRSGAGELFFGEGSRLTVL.

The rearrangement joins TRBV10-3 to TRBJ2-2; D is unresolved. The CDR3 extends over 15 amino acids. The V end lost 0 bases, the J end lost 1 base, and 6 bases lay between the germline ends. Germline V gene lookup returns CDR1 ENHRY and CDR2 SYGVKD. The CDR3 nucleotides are TGTGCCATCAGTGAGTCGTGGCAGAACACCGGGGAGCTGTTTTTT. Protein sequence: CAISESWQNTGELFF.

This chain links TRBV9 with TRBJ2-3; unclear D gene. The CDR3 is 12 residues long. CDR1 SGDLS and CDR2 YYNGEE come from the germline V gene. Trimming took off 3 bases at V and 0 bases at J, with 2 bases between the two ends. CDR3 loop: CASSGSTDTQYF. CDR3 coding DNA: TGTGCCAGCAGCGGGAGCACAGATACGCAGTATTTT.

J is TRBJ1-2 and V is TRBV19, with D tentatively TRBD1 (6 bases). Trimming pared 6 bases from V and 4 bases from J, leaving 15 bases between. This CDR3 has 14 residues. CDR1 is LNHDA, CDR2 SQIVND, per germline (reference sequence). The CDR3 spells CASRRTEGSYGYTF. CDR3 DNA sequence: TGTGCCAGTAGACGGACAGAGGGTAGCTATGGCTACACCTTC.

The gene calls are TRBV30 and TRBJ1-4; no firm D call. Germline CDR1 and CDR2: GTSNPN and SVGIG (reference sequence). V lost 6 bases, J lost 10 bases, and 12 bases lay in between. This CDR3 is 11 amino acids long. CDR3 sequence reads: CACNQGGKLFF. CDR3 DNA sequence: TGTGCCTGCAACCAAGGAGGAAAACTGTTTTTT.

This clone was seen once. The CDR3 nucleotides read TGTGCCAGCAGCGTAAGGGACAGCGAGTTCTACGAGCAGTACTTC. Translated, it gives CASSVRDSEFYEQYF. The chain couples TRBV9 to TRBJ2-7; the match to TRBD1 covers 7 bases. CDR3 size: 15 residues. Per germline, CDR1 SGDLS and CDR2 YYNGEE. V was pared by 1 base and J by 3 bases, with 7 bases of the junction left unmatched. The variable domain in full, completed from reference TRBV9 and TRBJ2-7, reads DSGVTQTPKHLITATGQRVTLRCSPRSGDLSVYWYQQSLDQGLQFLIQYYNGEERAKGNILERFSAQQFPDLHSELNLSSLELGDSALYFCASSVRDSEFYEQYFGPGTRLTVT.

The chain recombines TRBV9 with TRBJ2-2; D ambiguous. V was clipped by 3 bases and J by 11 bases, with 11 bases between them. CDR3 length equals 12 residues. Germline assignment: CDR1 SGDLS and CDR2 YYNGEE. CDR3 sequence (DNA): TGTGCCAGCAGCGAGCTCGTTGGTGAGCTGTTTTTT. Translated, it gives CASSELVGELFF.

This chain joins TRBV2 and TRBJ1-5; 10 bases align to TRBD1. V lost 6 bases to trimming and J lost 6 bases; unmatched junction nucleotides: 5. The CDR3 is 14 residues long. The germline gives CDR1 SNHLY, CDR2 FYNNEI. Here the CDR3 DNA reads TGTGCCAGCAGAAGGACAGGGGGAGGTCAGCCCCAGCATTTT. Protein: CASRRTGGGQPQHF.

The CDR3 DNA is TGCGCCAGCAGCCGGGATTTAGACACTGAAGCTTTCTTT. Its translation is CASSRDLDTEAFF. The rearrangement joins TRBV4-3 to TRBJ1-1; D unresolved. Deletions cut 4 bases from V and 3 bases from J, with 9 bases between. The CDR3 is 13 amino acids. Looked up from germline, CDR1 is LGHNA and CDR2 is YSLEER.

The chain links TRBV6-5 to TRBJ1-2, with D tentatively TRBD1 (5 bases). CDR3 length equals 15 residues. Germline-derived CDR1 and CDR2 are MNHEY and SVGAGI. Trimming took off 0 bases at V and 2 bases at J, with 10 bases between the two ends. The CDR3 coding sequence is TGTGCCAGCAGTTACTCGGGACGGATAAACTATGGCTACACCTTC. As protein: CASSYSGRINYGYTF.

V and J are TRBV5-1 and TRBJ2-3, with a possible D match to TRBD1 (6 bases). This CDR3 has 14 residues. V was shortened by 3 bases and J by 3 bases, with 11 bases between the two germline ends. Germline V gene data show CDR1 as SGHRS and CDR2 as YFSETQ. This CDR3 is CASSYRDTTDTQYF. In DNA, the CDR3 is TGCGCCAGCAGCTACCGGGACACAACAGATACGCAGTATTTT.

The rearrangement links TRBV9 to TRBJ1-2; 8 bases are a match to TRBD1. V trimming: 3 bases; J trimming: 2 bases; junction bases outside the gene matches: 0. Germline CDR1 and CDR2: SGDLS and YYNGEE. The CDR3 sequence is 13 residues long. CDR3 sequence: CASSDRGNYGYTF. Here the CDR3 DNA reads TGTGCCAGCAGCGACAGGGGGAACTATGGCTACACCTTC.

The CDR3 nucleotides read TGTGCCAGCAGCCAAGGAGAGGGGGCGAGTGAAAAACTGTTTTTT. This encodes CASSQGEGASEKLFF. The chain recombines TRBV7-8 with TRBJ1-4; TRBD1 matches 7 bases. In germline, CDR1 is SGHVS, CDR2 FQNEAQ. With 5 bases clipped from V and 7 bases from J, the junction kept 10 bases outside the gene matches. The length of the CDR3 is 15 residues.

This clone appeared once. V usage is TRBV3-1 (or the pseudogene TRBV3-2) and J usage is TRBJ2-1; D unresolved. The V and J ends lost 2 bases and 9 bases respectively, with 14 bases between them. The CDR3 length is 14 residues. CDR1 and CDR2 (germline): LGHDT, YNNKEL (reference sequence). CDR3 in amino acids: CASSQTQGLVEQFF. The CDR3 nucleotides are TGTGCCAGCAGCCAAACGCAAGGGCTGGTTGAGCAGTTCTTC.